Listed here are 29 T cell receptor beta chains from one sample, sequenced in a study of OX40 agonist ivuxolimab in advanced cancers. Sequencing was performed with immunoSEQ multiplex PCR; in TCRdb, only in-frame clones are kept and a portion is missing. The repertoire holds 77,000 or so clones, with roughly 94% as singletons. Sequenced here: CD4+ or CD8+ T cells sorted from blood, sampled in a trial of the OX40 agonist ivuxolimab. The source is an adult with an advanced solid tumor such as melanoma, head and neck, liver or kidney cancer.

V usage is TRBV27 and J usage is TRBJ2-3, with 12 nucleotides matching TRBD2. Unmatched junction bases numbered 7, after V lost 6 bases and J lost 3 bases. The CDR3 has 16 residues. Germline assignment: CDR1 MNHEY and CDR2 SMNVEV (reference sequence). CDR3 residues: CASSPGTSGLTDTQYF. CDR3 DNA sequence: TGTGCCAGCAGCCCCGGGACTAGCGGGTTGACAGATACGCAGTATTTT.

This chain connects TRBV27 to TRBJ2-7; D is undetermined. This CDR3 contains 16 residues. Germline CDR1 and CDR2: MNHEY and SMNVEV (reference sequence). Trimming left V 0 bases short and J 1 base short, with 13 bases between. CDR3 loop: CASSLSVVGSSYEQYF. CDR3 nucleotide sequence: TGTGCCAGCAGTTTATCGGTGGTCGGATCGTCCTACGAGCAGTACTTC.

V and J are TRBV6-6 and TRBJ2-2, with D uncertain. This CDR3 contains 15 residues. Trimming cost V 4 bases and J 5 bases, with 14 bases left between them. Germline V gene sequence: CDR1 MNHNY, CDR2 SVGAGI (reference sequence). This CDR3 reads CASSFSDLRTGELFF. The CDR3 DNA sequence: TGTGCCAGCAGTTTCAGCGATCTGCGGACCGGGGAGCTGTTTTTT.

This chain joins TRBV6-6 and TRBJ2-1; the D gene is possibly TRBD2 (6 bases). CDR3 length: 14 residues. V lost 7 bases and J 0 bases, leaving 10 bases between the germline ends. From germline, CDR1 is MNHNY and CDR2 SVGAGI (reference sequence). DNA for the CDR3: TGTGCCAGCACCCCGGGGGTCTCCTACAATGAGCAGTTCTTC. Amino acid sequence: CASTPGVSYNEQFF.

The chain has TRBV10-2 and TRBJ2-5; 13 bases agree with TRBD2. Per germline, CDR1 WSHSY and CDR2 SAAADI. CDR3 length equals 17 residues. J gave up 5 bases and V 0 bases, and 6 bases lay outside the gene matches. The CDR3 loop is CASSESRATSGRETQYF. The CDR3 DNA reads TGCGCCAGCAGTGAGTCGAGGGCGACTAGCGGGAGGGAGACCCAGTACTTC.

The V call is TRBV4-1, the J call TRBJ1-1; TRBD1 agrees at 8 bases. The CDR3 extends over 14 amino acids. Germline V gene lookup returns CDR1 MGHRA and CDR2 YSYEKL. V gave up 6 bases and J gave up 7 bases; unmatched junction bases: 10. The CDR3 nucleotides are TGCGCCAGCAGTAAGACAGGGGCCGACCATGAAGCTTTCTTT. Protein product: CASSKTGADHEAFF.

This chain uses TRBV7-9 with TRBJ2-7, with D tentatively TRBD1 (5 bases). This CDR3 is 16 amino acids long. The V and J ends lost 4 bases and 0 bases respectively, with 16 bases between them. Germline V gene lookup returns CDR1 SEHNR and CDR2 FQNEAQ (reference sequence). This chain's CDR3 is CASSYIQVTSSYEQYF. In nucleotides, the CDR3 is TGTGCCAGCAGCTACATACAGGTTACGAGCTCCTACGAGCAGTACTTC.

This CDR3 reads CASSIVWGETQYF. CDR3 sequence (DNA): TGTGCCAGTAGTATAGTCTGGGGAGAGACCCAGTACTTC. V usage is TRBV19 and J usage is TRBJ2-5; D is unresolved. With 1 base removed from V and 4 bases from J, the gap between germline ends came to 7 bases. CDR3 length: 13 amino acids. Germline values: CDR1 LNHDA, CDR2 SQIVND (reference sequence).

The chain links TRBV6-5 to TRBJ1-1, with D unresolved. V was shortened by 3 bases and J by 1 base, with 9 bases between the two germline ends. The CDR3 spans 14 residues. CDR1 is MNHEY, CDR2 SVGAGI, per germline. As DNA, the CDR3 is TGTGCCAGCAGTTATGGGCAGACGAACACTGAAGCTTTCTTT. This sequence encodes CASSYGQTNTEAFF.

The gene calls are TRBV7-6 and TRBJ2-5; D is possibly TRBD2 (5 bases). This CDR3 spans 15 amino acids. Looked up from germline, CDR1 is SGHVS and CDR2 is FNYEAQ. V was pared by 1 base and J by 4 bases, with 13 bases between. The CDR3 sequence is CASSLGEGTRETQYF. DNA of the CDR3: TGTGCCAGCAGCTTAGGAGAGGGTACTAGAGAGACCCAGTACTTC.

The rearrangement links TRBV7-2 to TRBJ2-1; 7 bases map to TRBD2. V dropped 4 bases and J dropped 11; count of bases not matched to a gene: 17. The length of the CDR3 is 16 residues. Germline V lookup: CDR1 SGHTA, CDR2 FQGNSA. As DNA, the CDR3 is TGTGCCAGCAGCTACCGTAGGTGGGGGGGGGATATTCAGCAGTTCTTC. Encoded protein: CASSYRRWGGDIQQFF. The full variable domain, completed using reference TRBV7-2 and TRBJ2-1, is GAGVSQSPSNKVTEKGKDVELRCDPISGHTALYWYRQSLGQGLEFLIYFQGNSAPDKSGLPSDRFSAERTGGSVSTLTIQRTQQEDSAVYLCASSYRRWGGDIQQFFGPGTRLTVL.

V and J are TRBV27 and TRBJ1-5; tentative D call: TRBD1 (5 bases). Trimming removed 1 base at V and 7 bases at J, with 11 bases between. Germline V gene data show CDR1 as MNHEY and CDR2 as SMNVEV (reference sequence). The CDR3 extends over 14 amino acids. CDR3 in amino acids: CASSLYGGSQPQHF. CDR3 sequence (DNA): TGTGCCAGCAGTTTATATGGGGGGTCCCAGCCCCAGCATTTT.

The V call is TRBV13, the J call TRBJ2-1, with D unclear. Trimming removed 2 bases at V and 7 bases at J, with 6 bases between. CDR1 and CDR2 (germline): PRHDT, FYEKMQ (reference sequence). The CDR3 length is 12 residues. The CDR3 coding sequence is TGTGCCAGCAGCTTATCGTTGAATGAGCAGTTCTTC. Translating it yields CASSLSLNEQFF.

The J gene is TRBJ2-6, the V gene TRBV4-3; unclear D gene. Germline lookup yields CDR1 LGHNA and CDR2 YSLEER. The V end lost 0 bases, the J end lost 3 bases, and 6 bases lay between the germline ends. The CDR3 spans 15 residues. CDR3 bases: TGCGCCAGCAGCCAAGAACAGTATGGGGCCAACGTCCTGACTTTC. Amino acids: CASSQEQYGANVLTF.

The V gene is TRBV5-1, the J gene TRBJ2-7, with TRBD1 matching over 9 bases. The CDR3 sequence is 16 residues long. Per the germline V gene, CDR1 is SGHRS and CDR2 is YFSETQ. V dropped 1 base and J dropped 5; count of bases not matched to a gene: 10. The CDR3 DNA reads TGCGCCAGCAGCTTGTACGGGACAGGGACTTGGGACGAGCAGTACTTC. Encoded protein: CASSLYGTGTWDEQYF. Filled out from reference TRBV5-1 and TRBJ2-7, the complete variable domain reads KAGVTQTPRYLIKTRGQQVTLSCSPISGHRSVSWYQQTPGQGLQFLFEYFSETQRNKGNFPGRFSGRQFSNSRSEMNVSTLELGDSALYLCASSLYGTGTWDEQYFGPGTRLTVT.

This rearrangement joins TRBV29-1 to TRBJ2-5; a weak D match, TRBD2 (6 bases). Germline lookup yields CDR1 SQVTM and CDR2 ANQGSEA. The germline V and J ends were trimmed by 8 bases and 7 bases, with 20 bases remaining between them. The CDR3 extends over 13 amino acids. The CDR3 DNA is TGCAGCCCGCTGTCGGGGACTGAGGGGACCCAGTACTTC. It yields the protein CSPLSGTEGTQYF.

The rearrangement links TRBV5-8 to TRBJ1-2; D is ambiguous. V shed 2 bases and J shed 6 bases, with 5 bases lying between them. This CDR3 comprises 11 residues. Germline V gene data show CDR1 as SGHTS and CDR2 as YDEGEE. Written as DNA, the CDR3 is TGTGCCAGCAGCTTTTCAGATGGCTACACCTTC. As protein: CASSFSDGYTF.

The rearrangement joins TRBV11-2 to TRBJ2-3; no clear D. The CDR3 contains 14 residues. Trimming took off 6 bases at V and 2 bases at J, with 12 bases between the two ends. Germline V CDR1 and CDR2: SGHAT, FQNNGV. The CDR3 bases are TGTGCCAGCAGGCTTCTTATAGTCACAGATACGCAGTATTTT. Encoded protein: CASRLLIVTDTQYF.

The V and J genes are TRBV4-2 and TRBJ2-1, with TRBD2 matching 7 bases. This CDR3 comprises 15 residues. Germline CDR1 LGHNA, CDR2 YNFKEQ. The V segment lost 2 bases and the J segment 0 bases; nucleotides outside the gene matches: 1. CDR3: CASSQTGGSYNEQFF. The CDR3 DNA reads TGTGCCAGCAGCCAAACGGGAGGCTCCTACAATGAGCAGTTCTTC.

The V gene is TRBV9, the J gene TRBJ1-5; TRBD1 matches at 8 bases. The CDR3 extends over 15 amino acids. J gave up 4 bases and V 3 bases, and 6 bases lay outside the gene matches. CDR1 and CDR2 (germline): SGDLS, YYNGEE. CDR3 residues: CASSGRTGSNQPQHF. The DNA of the CDR3 is TGTGCCAGCAGCGGGCGGACAGGGAGTAATCAGCCCCAGCATTTT.

This clone was recorded once. The rearrangement uses TRBV6-5 and TRBJ2-3; D is possibly TRBD1 (6 bases). CDR3 length equals 16 residues. V was cut by 0 bases and J by 4 bases, with 14 bases left in between. CDR1 and CDR2 from the germline V gene are MNHEY and SVGAGI. The CDR3 spells CASSYSAGVASDTQYF. The CDR3 DNA sequence: TGTGCCAGCAGTTACTCGGCAGGGGTGGCGTCAGATACGCAGTATTTT.

CDR3: CASSQDWRNQPQHF. CDR3 nucleotide sequence: TGCGCCAGCAGCCAAGACTGGAGGAATCAGCCCCAGCATTTT. The V call is TRBV4-3, the J call TRBJ1-5; D not certain. Germline V gene lookup returns CDR1 LGHNA and CDR2 YSLEER. The CDR3 runs 14 residues. V dropped 0 bases and J dropped 4 bases, with 7 bases sitting between them.

The rearrangement uses TRBV28 and TRBJ2-3, with 7 bases fitting TRBD2. The CDR3 loop spans 16 amino acids. V was pared by 4 bases and J by 2 bases, with 9 bases of the junction left unmatched. Germline V gene lookup returns CDR1 MDHEN and CDR2 SYDVKM. The CDR3 is CASSSPLAEHTDTQYF. The CDR3 bases are TGTGCCAGCAGTTCACCCCTAGCGGAGCACACAGATACGCAGTATTTT.

V gene TRBV30 combines with J gene TRBJ1-1, with TRBD1 matching 9 bases. J was trimmed by 6 bases and V by 0 bases; bases with no gene match: 14. The germline gives CDR1 GTSNPN, CDR2 SVGIG (reference sequence). The CDR3 is 17 residues long. CDR3 sequence: CAWSVKGTGSYYPEAFF. For the CDR3, the DNA is TGTGCCTGGAGTGTAAAAGGGACAGGGTCTTACTACCCTGAAGCTTTCTTT. The variable domain in full, with the rest retrieved from reference TRBV30 and TRBJ1-1, is SQTIHQWPATLVQPVGSPLSLECTVEGTSNPNLYWYRQAAGRGLQLLFYSVGIGQISSEVPQNLSASRPQDRQFILSSKKLLLSDSGFYLCAWSVKGTGSYYPEAFFGQGTRLTVV.

The V call is TRBV7-8, the J call TRBJ1-5, with 7 bases matching TRBD1. The CDR3 has 15 residues. Germline V gene sequence: CDR1 SGHVS, CDR2 FQNEAQ. The ends lost 4 bases at V and 5 bases at J; junction bases unmatched: 8. In DNA, the CDR3 is TGTGCCAGCAGCTCGGTCCCAGGGGGGGATCAGCCCCAGCATTTT. Its translation is CASSSVPGGDQPQHF.

This chain links TRBV6-1 with TRBJ1-2; TRBD1 might be the D (5 bases). This CDR3 is built from 14 residues. The ends were cut back, 8 bases at V and 6 bases at J, with 19 bases in the middle. The germline CDR1 and CDR2 sequences are MNHNS and SASEGT. The DNA for the CDR3 is TGTGCCAGCTTGTTCCGGGACCGCATCGATGGCTACACCTTC. Its protein is CASLFRDRIDGYTF.

The chain combines TRBV6-5 with TRBJ2-5; TRBD2 matches 9 bases. The V and J ends lost 6 bases and 1 base, in that order; junction bases with no gene match: 6. Germline lookup yields CDR1 MNHEY and CDR2 SVGAGI. This CDR3 has 15 residues. CDR3 in amino acids: CASRPGTSTQETQYF. Written as DNA, the CDR3 is TGTGCCAGCAGGCCCGGGACTAGCACCCAAGAGACCCAGTACTTC.

The rearrangement links TRBV7-2 to TRBJ1-2; the D is unclear. Deletions cut 1 base from V and 7 bases from J, with 13 bases between. This CDR3 has 14 residues. Germline V lookup: CDR1 SGHTA, CDR2 FQGNSA. The CDR3 sequence: CASSLESGTPGYTF. The CDR3 DNA sequence: TGTGCCAGCAGCTTAGAATCGGGTACCCCTGGCTACACCTTC.

This sequence joins TRBV6-5 and TRBJ1-1; no clear D gene. V shed 5 bases and J shed 5 bases, with 18 bases lying between them. This CDR3 has 15 amino acids. Per the germline V gene, CDR1 is MNHEY and CDR2 is SVGAGI. The CDR3 region is CASSITRTLGTEAFF. Here the CDR3 DNA reads TGTGCCAGCAGTATCACCCGCACCTTGGGGACTGAAGCTTTCTTT.